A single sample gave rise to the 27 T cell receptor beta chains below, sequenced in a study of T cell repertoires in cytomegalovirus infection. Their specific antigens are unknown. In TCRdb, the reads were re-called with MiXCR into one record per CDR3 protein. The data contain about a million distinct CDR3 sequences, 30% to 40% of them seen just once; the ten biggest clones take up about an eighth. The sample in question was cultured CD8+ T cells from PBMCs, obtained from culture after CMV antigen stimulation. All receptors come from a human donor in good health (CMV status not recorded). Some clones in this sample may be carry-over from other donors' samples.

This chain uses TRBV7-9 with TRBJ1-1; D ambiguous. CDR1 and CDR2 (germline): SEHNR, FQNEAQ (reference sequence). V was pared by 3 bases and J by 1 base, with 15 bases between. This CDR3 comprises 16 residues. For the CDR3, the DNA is TGTGCCAGCAGCTTTTCCATTTTCGCCTCGAACACTGAAGCTTTCTTT. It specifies CASSFSIFASNTEAFF.

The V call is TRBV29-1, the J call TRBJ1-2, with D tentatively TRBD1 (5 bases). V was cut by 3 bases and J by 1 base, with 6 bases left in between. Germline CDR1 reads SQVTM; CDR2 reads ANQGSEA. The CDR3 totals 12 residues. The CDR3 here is CSVEGLNYGYTF. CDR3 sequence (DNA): TGCAGCGTTGAGGGACTTAACTATGGCTACACCTTC.

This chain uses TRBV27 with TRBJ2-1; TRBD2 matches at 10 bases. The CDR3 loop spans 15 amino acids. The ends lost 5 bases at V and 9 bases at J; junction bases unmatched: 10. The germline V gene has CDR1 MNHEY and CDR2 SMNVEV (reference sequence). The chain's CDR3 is CASSPLGSGGVEQFF. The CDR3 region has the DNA TGTGCCAGCAGTCCCTTGGGAAGCGGGGGGGTTGAGCAGTTCTTC.

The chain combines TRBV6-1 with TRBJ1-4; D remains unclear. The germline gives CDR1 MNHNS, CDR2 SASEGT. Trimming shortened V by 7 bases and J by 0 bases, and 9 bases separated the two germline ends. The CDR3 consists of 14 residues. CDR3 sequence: CASKPASTNEKLFF. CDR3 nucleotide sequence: TGTGCCAGCAAACCAGCCTCAACTAATGAAAAACTGTTTTTT.

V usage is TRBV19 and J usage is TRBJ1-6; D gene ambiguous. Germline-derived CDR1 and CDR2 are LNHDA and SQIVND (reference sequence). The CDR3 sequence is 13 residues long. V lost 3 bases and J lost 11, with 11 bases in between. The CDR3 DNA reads TGTGCCAGTAGTATTGGAGGTGGAACACCCCTCCACTTT. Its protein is CASSIGGGTPLHF.

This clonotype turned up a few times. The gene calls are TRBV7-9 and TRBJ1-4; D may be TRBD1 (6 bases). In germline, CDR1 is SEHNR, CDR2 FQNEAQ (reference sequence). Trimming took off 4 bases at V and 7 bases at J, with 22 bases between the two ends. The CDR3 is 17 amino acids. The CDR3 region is CASSSTDRRYGGEKLFF. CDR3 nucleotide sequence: TGTGCCAGCAGCTCAACAGACAGGCGTTATGGGGGTGAAAAACTGTTTTTT.

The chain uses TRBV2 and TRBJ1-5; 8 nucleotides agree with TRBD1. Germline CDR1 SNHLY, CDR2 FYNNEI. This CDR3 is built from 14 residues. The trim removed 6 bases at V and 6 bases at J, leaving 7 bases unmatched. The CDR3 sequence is CASRSQGARQPQHF. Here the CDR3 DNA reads TGTGCCAGCAGGAGCCAGGGGGCTCGTCAGCCCCAGCATTTT.

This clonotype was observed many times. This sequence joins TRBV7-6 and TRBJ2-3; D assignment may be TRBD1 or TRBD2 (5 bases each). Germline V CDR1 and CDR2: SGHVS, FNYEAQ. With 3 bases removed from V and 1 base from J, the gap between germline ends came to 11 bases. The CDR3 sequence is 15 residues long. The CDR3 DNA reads TGTGCCAGCAGCTTGGTGGTGGGGGGCACAGATACGCAGTATTTT. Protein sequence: CASSLVVGGTDTQYF.

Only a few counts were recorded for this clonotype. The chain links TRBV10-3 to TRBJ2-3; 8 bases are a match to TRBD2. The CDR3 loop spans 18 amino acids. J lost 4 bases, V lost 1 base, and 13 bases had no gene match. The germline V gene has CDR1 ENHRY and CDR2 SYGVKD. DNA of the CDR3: TGTGCCATCAGTGAGTTGAAGCGGGGGAGTGAAGGGGCAGATACGCAGTATTTT. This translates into CAISELKRGSEGADTQYF.

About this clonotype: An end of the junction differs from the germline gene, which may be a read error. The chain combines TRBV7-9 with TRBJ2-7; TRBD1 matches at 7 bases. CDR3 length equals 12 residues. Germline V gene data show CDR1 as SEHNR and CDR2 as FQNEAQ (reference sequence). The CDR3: CASSLDRVRVVF. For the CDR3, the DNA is TGTGCCAGCAGCCTCGACAGGGTACGTGTCGTCTTC.

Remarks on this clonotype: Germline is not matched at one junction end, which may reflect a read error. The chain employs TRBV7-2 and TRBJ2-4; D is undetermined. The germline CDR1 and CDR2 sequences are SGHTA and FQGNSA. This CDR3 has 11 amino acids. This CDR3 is CANSLVNIQYF. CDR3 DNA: TGTGCCAACAGCTTGGTAAACATTCAGTACTTC.

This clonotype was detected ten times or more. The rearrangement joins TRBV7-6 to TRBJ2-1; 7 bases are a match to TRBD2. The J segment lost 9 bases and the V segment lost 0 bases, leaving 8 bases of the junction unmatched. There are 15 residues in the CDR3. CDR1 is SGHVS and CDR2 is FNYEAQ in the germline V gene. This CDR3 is CASSLAWVAGVEQFF. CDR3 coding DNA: TGTGCCAGCAGCTTAGCCTGGGTAGCGGGCGTTGAGCAGTTCTTC.

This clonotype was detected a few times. The CDR3 reads CASSYSVSGAYEQYF. The CDR3 bases are TGTGCCAGCAGTTACTCTGTAAGCGGGGCCTACGAGCAGTACTTC. This chain uses TRBV6-5 with TRBJ2-7, with 7 bases fitting TRBD2. The CDR3 length is 15 residues. Per the germline V gene, CDR1 is MNHEY and CDR2 is SVGAGI. Trimming removed 0 bases from V and 2 bases from J; junction bases left unmatched: 4.

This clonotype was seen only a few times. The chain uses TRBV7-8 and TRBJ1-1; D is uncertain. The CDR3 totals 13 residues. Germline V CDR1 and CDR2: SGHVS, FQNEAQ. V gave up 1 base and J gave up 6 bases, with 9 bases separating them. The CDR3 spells CASSLDAAAEAFF. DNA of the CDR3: TGTGCCAGCAGCTTAGACGCGGCGGCTGAAGCTTTCTTT.

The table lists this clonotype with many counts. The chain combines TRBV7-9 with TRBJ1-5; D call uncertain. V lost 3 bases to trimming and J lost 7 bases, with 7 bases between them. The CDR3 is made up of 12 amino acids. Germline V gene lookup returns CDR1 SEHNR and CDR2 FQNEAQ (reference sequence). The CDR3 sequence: CASSFAGQPQHF. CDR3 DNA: TGTGCCAGCAGCTTTGCGGGCCAGCCCCAGCATTTT.

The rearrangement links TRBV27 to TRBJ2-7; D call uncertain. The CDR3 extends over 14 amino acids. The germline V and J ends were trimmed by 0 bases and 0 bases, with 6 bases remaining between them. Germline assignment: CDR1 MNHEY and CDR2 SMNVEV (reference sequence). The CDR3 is CASSLSLGSYEQYV. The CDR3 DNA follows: TGTGCCAGCAGTTTATCGCTGGGCTCCTACGAGCAGTACGTC.

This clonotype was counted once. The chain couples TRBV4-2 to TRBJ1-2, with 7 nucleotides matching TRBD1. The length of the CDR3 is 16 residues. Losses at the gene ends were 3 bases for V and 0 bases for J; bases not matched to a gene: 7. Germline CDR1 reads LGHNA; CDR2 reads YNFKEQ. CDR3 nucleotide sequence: TGTGCCAGCAGCCAGGAAGGGGACAGACCTAACTATGGCTACACCTTC. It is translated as CASSQEGDRPNYGYTF.

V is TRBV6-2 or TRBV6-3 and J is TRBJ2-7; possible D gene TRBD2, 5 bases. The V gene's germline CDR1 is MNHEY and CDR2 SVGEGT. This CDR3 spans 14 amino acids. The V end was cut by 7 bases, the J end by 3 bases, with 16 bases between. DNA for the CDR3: TGTGCCAGCACTCATGCGAGGGAATACTACGAGCAGTACGTC. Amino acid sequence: CASTHAREYYEQYV.

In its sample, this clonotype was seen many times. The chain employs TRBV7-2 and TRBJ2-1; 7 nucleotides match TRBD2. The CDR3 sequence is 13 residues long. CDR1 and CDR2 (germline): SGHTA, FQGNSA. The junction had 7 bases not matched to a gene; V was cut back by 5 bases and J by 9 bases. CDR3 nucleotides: TGTGCCAGCAGCATGGGACTAAGGGGTGAGCAGTTCTTC. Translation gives CASSMGLRGEQFF.

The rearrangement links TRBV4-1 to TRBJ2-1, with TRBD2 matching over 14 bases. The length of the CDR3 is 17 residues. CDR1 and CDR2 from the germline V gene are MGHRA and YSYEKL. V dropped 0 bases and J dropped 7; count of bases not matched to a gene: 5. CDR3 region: CASSQEPRLAGGNEQFF. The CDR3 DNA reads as TGCGCCAGCAGCCAAGAGCCGCGACTAGCGGGGGGGAATGAGCAGTTCTTC.

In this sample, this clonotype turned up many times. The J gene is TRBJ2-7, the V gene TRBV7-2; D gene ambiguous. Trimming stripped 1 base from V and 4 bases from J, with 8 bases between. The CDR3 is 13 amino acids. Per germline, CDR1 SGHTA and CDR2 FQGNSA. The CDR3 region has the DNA TGTGCCAGCAGCTTAGAGATCATTTACGAGCAGTACTTC. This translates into CASSLEIIYEQYF.

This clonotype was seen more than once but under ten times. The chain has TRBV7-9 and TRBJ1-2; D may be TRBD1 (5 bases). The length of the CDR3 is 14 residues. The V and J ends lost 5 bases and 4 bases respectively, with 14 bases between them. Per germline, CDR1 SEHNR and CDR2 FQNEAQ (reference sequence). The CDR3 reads CASSGGGDGYGYTF. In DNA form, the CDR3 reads TGTGCCAGCAGCGGGGGTGGGGACGGCTATGGCTACACCTTC.

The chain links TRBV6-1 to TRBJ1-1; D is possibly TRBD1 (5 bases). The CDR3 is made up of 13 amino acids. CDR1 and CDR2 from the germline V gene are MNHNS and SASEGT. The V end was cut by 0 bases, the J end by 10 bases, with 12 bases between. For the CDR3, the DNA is TGTGCCAGCAGTGAAGCGGGGGGATCCGGAGCTTTCTTT. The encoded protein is CASSEAGGSGAFF.

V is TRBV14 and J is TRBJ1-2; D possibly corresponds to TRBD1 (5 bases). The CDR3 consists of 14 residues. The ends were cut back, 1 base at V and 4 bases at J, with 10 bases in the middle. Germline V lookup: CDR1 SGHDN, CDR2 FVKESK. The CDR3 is CASSQADSLYGYTF. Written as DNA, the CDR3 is TGTGCCAGCAGCCAAGCAGACAGCCTCTATGGCTACACCTTC.

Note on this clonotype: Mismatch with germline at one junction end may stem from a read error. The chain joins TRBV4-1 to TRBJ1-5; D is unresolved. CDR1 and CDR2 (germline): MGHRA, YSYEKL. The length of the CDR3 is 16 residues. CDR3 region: CTSSDDPGVTNQPQHF. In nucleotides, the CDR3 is TGCACCAGCAGCGATGACCCGGGAGTAACAAATCAGCCCCAGCATTTT.

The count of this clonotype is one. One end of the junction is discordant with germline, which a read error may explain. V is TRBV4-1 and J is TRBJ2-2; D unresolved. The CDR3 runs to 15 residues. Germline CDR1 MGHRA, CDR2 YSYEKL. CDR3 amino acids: CANSQASVNTGELFF. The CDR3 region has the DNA TGCGCCAACAGCCAAGCAAGTGTGAACACCGGGGAGCTGTTTTTT.

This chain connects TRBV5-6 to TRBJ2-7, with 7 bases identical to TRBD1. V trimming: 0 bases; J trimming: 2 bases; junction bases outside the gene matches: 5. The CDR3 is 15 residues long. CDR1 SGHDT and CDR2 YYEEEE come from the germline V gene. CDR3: CASSLGGQSPYEQYV. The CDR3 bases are TGTGCCAGCAGCTTGGGGGGACAGTCTCCCTACGAGCAGTACGTC.